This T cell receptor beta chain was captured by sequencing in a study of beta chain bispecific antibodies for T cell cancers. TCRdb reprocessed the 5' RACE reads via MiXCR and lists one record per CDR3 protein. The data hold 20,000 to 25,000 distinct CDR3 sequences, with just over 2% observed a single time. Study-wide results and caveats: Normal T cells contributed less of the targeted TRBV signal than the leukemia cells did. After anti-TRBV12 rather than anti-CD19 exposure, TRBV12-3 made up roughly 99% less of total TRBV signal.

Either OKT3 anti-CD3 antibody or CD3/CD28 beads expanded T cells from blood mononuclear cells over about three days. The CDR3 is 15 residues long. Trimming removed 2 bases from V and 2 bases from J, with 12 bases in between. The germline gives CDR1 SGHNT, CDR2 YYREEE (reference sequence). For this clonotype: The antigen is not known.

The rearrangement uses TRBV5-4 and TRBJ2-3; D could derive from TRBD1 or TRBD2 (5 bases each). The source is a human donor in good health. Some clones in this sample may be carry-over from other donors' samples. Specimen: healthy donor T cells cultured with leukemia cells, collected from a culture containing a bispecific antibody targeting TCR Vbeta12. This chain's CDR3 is CASSFGASDTDTQYF. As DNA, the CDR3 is TGTGCCAGCAGCTTCGGGGCGAGCGACACAGATACGCAGTATTTT.